This TCR beta chain was sequenced in a study of OX40 agonist ivuxolimab in advanced cancers. At the level of the whole study: Ivuxolimab was an agonistic, fully human IgG2 monoclonal antibody directed against OX40 (CD134), a costimulatory receptor. Intravenous ivuxolimab was administered to patients every 2 weeks at six dose levels: 0.01, 0.1, 0.3, 1.5, 3 and 10 mg/kg. Of the roughly 52 dose-escalation patients, hepatocellular carcinoma was present in about 20, melanoma in roughly 15, renal cell carcinoma in 9 and head and neck cancer in 9. In the dose-escalation cohort, roughly four fifths of patients were male, and the mean age was roughly 60 years, with a range of 23 to 79. Patients were allowed to have had prior anti-PD-1, anti-PD-L1 or anti-CTLA-4 therapy, and approximately 40% of the dose-escalation patients had been treated with checkpoint inhibitors. Three dose-escalation patients achieved partial responses, one with hepatocellular carcinoma and two with cutaneous melanoma. The purpose of peripheral TCRbeta sequencing was to test whether ivuxolimab changed TCR sequence diversity and led to clonal T-cell expansion. The paper describes the monotherapy dose-escalation part (N of about 54 patients) of the phase I trial of ivuxolimab. What the research found in general, with its limitations: The antigen specificity of the clonally expanded peripheral T cells was not determined. Low levels of normalized T-cell clonal expansion were also seen in some nonresponding patients. In the 0.1-3.0 mg/kg groups, partial responders were among the patients with the lowest normalized peripheral clonal expansion, particularly in CD8+ T cells. At doses of 0.1 to 3.0 mg/kg, clonal expansion of both CD4+ and CD8+ blood T cells was observed from baseline to week 6. After ivuxolimab, CD8+ T cells had more expanded clones than CD4+ T cells on average.

The trial excluded patients who had a history of autoimmune disease or were on systemic immunosuppression. Peripheral blood for TCR sequencing was drawn from every dose cohort at baseline, at cycle 4 day 1 and at cycle 7 day 1. The samples were taken from a phase I, first-in-human, multicenter, open-label dose-escalation trial of ivuxolimab. Adults with locally advanced or metastatic melanoma, renal cell, hepatocellular, or head and neck squamous cell carcinoma were enrolled in the trial. CD4+ and CD8+ T cells were sorted separately from peripheral blood before TCR sequencing. To sequence the TCRbeta CDR3 region, genomic DNA was isolated from the sorted cells. The immunoSEQ Assay was used for sequencing of TCRbeta CDR3 regions. TCRdb mirrors the immuneACCESS table, restricted to in-frame sequences. Some clones are absent from its copies; in checked studies, under half trace to an unresolved V gene, and the reason for the others is unknown. Here the sample has roughly 57,000 clones; roughly 84% occur a single time. The top ten constitute more than 10% of the sample.

In the case of this clone: What antigen it recognizes has not been identified. The input lacks base qualities; no much larger clone sits a single base away.

Reading the germline V gene gives CDR1 SGDLS and CDR2 YYNGEE. V loses 0 bases, J loses 1 base, and the germline ends lie 10 bases apart. Spanning cysteine to phenylalanine, the CDR3 consists of 15 amino acids. Solely the CDR3 DNA is kept, with 45 bases framed from the first base. Specimen: CD4+ or CD8+ T cells sorted from blood, collected in a trial of the OX40 agonist ivuxolimab. The receptor chain draws on TRBV9 and TRBJ1-1; no D gene is confidently identified. The sequence derives from an adult with an advanced solid tumor such as melanoma, head and neck, liver or kidney cancer. The nucleotide sequence reads as follows: TGTGCCAGCAGCGTAGCGGCCAGGAGGAACACTGAAGCTTTCTTT. The encoded protein is CASSVAARRNTEAFF.